Listed below are T cell receptor beta chains from one sample, sequenced in a study of T-cell reconstitution after alpha-beta-depleted transplantation in children. In TCRdb, the PCR reads were re-called with MiXCR into one record per CDR3 protein. Altogether roughly 350,000 distinct CDR3 sequences are present, under 20% being singletons, with the ten largest covering about 41%. The starting material was PBMCs, mostly from graft donor cells, obtained 360 days after TCRalphabeta/CD19-depleted stem cell transplant. The receptors were gathered from a male patient aged 2 to 10 who had a stem cell transplant for acute lymphoblastic leukemia, so the T cells may come from the graft donor. CDR3s include the opening cysteine and the closing phenylalanine or tryptophan. A D gene is named only where the DNA matches it firmly. Part of the rows lack a size; the others show once, few, many or a class for expanded clones.

v_gene: TRBV12-3/TRBV12-4
d_gene: -
j_gene: TRBJ1-2
abundance: many
CDR3aa: CASSLYGAHHTF
CDR3nt: TGTGCCAGCAGTTTGTATGGCGCCCATCACACCTTC

v_gene: TRBV10-3
d_gene: -
j_gene: TRBJ2-3
abundance: few
CDR3aa: CAVGTTSISLATDTQYF
CDR3nt: TGTGCCGTCGGCACAACTTCTATCTCCTTAGCCACAGATACGCAGTATTTT

v_gene: TRBV29-1
d_gene: TRBD2
j_gene: TRBJ2-7
abundance: few
CDR3aa: CGGLADSYEQYF
CDR3nt: TGCGGCGGACTAGCGGACTCCTACGAGCAGTACTTC

v_gene: TRBV12-3/TRBV12-4
d_gene: TRBD2
j_gene: TRBJ2-2
abundance: few
CDR3aa: CASSRTSGRWLGGELFF
CDR3nt: TGTGCCAGCAGTCGGACTAGCGGGAGGTGGCTGGGCGGGGAGCTGTTTTTT

v_gene: TRBV20-1
d_gene: -
j_gene: TRBJ2-2
abundance: -
CDR3aa: CSARNRWAVNTGELFF
CDR3nt: TGCAGTGCTAGAAACCGGTGGGCAGTGAACACCGGGGAGCTGTTTTTT

v_gene: TRBV29-1
d_gene: -
j_gene: TRBJ2-7
abundance: -
CDR3aa: CSVYGTTYEQYF
CDR3nt: TGCAGCGTTTATGGTACGACCTACGAGCAGTACTTC

v_gene: TRBV7-9
d_gene: TRBD1
j_gene: TRBJ2-7
abundance: few
CDR3aa: CASSLGQLQHYEQYF
CDR3nt: TGTGCCAGCAGCTTGGGACAGCTCCAACACTACGAGCAGTACTTC

v_gene: TRBV11-1
d_gene: -
j_gene: TRBJ2-7
abundance: -
CDR3aa: CASSQGRSTGQYF
CDR3nt: TGTGCCAGCAGCCAGGGACGGTCTACGGGGCAGTACTTC

v_gene: TRBV20-1
d_gene: -
j_gene: TRBJ2-2
abundance: few
CDR3aa: CSARGGGGNTGELFF
CDR3nt: TGCAGTGCCAGGGGGGGAGGGGGTAACACCGGGGAGCTGTTTTTT

v_gene: TRBV4-3
d_gene: -
j_gene: TRBJ1-1
abundance: -
CDR3aa: CASSRRTTGEAFF
CDR3nt: TGCGCCAGCAGCCGTAGGACAACTGGAGAAGCTTTCTTT

v_gene: TRBV19
d_gene: TRBD1
j_gene: TRBJ1-1
abundance: -
CDR3aa: CASSGWDRGVTEAFF
CDR3nt: TGTGCCAGTAGTGGTTGGGACAGGGGAGTCACTGAAGCTTTCTTT

v_gene: TRBV20-1
d_gene: TRBD2
j_gene: TRBJ2-3
abundance: many
CDR3aa: CSAASGRPDTQYF
CDR3nt: TGCAGTGCTGCTAGCGGGAGGCCAGATACGCAGTATTTT

v_gene: TRBV11-2
d_gene: TRBD2
j_gene: TRBJ2-1
abundance: -
CDR3aa: CASSPLLPGLAGGSFYNEQFF
CDR3nt: TGTGCCAGCAGCCCACTACTGCCGGGACTAGCGGGCGGCAGTTTCTACAATGAGCAGTTCTTC

v_gene: TRBV28
d_gene: -
j_gene: TRBJ1-4
abundance: -
CDR3aa: CASSSQAINEKLFF
CDR3nt: TGTGCCAGCAGTTCACAGGCGATCAATGAAAAACTGTTTTTT

v_gene: TRBV11-2
d_gene: -
j_gene: TRBJ1-5
abundance: -
CDR3aa: CASSLIPPAGQPQHF
CDR3nt: TGTGCCAGCAGCTTAATTCCGCCGGCAGGTCAGCCCCAGCATTTT

v_gene: TRBV4-3
d_gene: TRBD2
j_gene: TRBJ2-3
abundance: -
CDR3aa: CASSQGPNSPSSGSTDTQYF
CDR3nt: TGCGCCAGCAGCCAAGGCCCCAACTCCCCTTCTAGCGGCAGCACAGATACGCAGTATTTT

v_gene: TRBV20-1
d_gene: -
j_gene: TRBJ2-3
abundance: many
CDR3aa: CSAPLATDTQYF
CDR3nt: TGCAGTGCTCCTCTAGCCACAGATACGCAGTATTTT

v_gene: TRBV27
d_gene: -
j_gene: TRBJ2-2
abundance: many
CDR3aa: CASSTQNTGELFF
CDR3nt: TGTGCCAGCAGTACCCAGAACACCGGGGAGCTGTTTTTT

v_gene: TRBV6-5
d_gene: -
j_gene: TRBJ1-1
abundance: few
CDR3aa: CASRRHSPGTEAFF
CDR3nt: TGTGCCAGCAGGCGACACTCGCCGGGCACTGAAGCTTTCTTT

v_gene: TRBV7-2
d_gene: -
j_gene: TRBJ2-6
abundance: many
CDR3aa: CASSPQVSGANVLTF
CDR3nt: TGTGCCAGCAGCCCCCAGGTCTCTGGGGCCAACGTCCTGACTTTC

v_gene: TRBV5-1
d_gene: TRBD2
j_gene: TRBJ2-5
abundance: -
CDR3aa: CASSPWGLAGGIRETQYF
CDR3nt: TGCGCCAGCAGCCCGTGGGGACTAGCGGGAGGTATACGAGAGACCCAGTACTTC

v_gene: TRBV10-3
d_gene: TRBD2
j_gene: TRBJ2-1
abundance: many
CDR3aa: CAIAAGRELYNEQFF
CDR3nt: TGTGCCATCGCCGCGGGGCGGGAGCTCTATAATGAGCAGTTCTTC

v_gene: TRBV12-3/TRBV12-4
d_gene: -
j_gene: TRBJ2-1
abundance: few
CDR3aa: CASSLGSVSYNEQFF
CDR3nt: TGTGCCAGCAGTTTAGGTAGCGTGTCCTACAATGAGCAGTTCTTC

v_gene: TRBV7-9
d_gene: TRBD2
j_gene: TRBJ2-1
abundance: -
CDR3aa: CASSYTGLAVRNEQFF
CDR3nt: TGTGCCAGCAGCTACACGGGACTAGCGGTACGCAATGAGCAGTTCTTC

v_gene: TRBV7-9
d_gene: -
j_gene: TRBJ1-1
abundance: -
CDR3aa: CASSRFPRRAENTEAFF
CDR3nt: TGTGCCAGCAGCCGATTTCCTCGCCGGGCTGAGAACACTGAAGCTTTCTTT

v_gene: TRBV9
d_gene: -
j_gene: TRBJ2-7
abundance: few
CDR3aa: CASSPHGDYEQYF
CDR3nt: TGTGCCAGCAGCCCCCACGGGGACTACGAGCAGTACTTC

v_gene: TRBV12-3/TRBV12-4
d_gene: -
j_gene: TRBJ2-1
abundance: many
CDR3aa: CASRFRGTEQFF
CDR3nt: TGTGCCAGCAGATTCCGCGGGACGGAGCAGTTCTTC

v_gene: TRBV9
d_gene: TRBD1
j_gene: TRBJ1-1
abundance: -
CDR3aa: CASSVEGGTGAWDAEAFF
CDR3nt: TGTGCCAGCAGCGTAGAAGGGGGGACAGGGGCCTGGGACGCTGAAGCTTTCTTT

v_gene: TRBV12-3/TRBV12-4
d_gene: -
j_gene: TRBJ2-2
abundance: few
CDR3aa: CASSFSSGELFF
CDR3nt: TGTGCCAGCAGTTTTTCGAGCGGGGAGCTGTTTTTT

v_gene: TRBV7-8
d_gene: -
j_gene: TRBJ2-5
abundance: -
CDR3aa: CASRGYRTGEETQYF
CDR3nt: TGTGCCAGCAGAGGTTACCGCACGGGGGAAGAGACCCAGTACTTC

v_gene: TRBV5-1
d_gene: TRBD2
j_gene: TRBJ2-3
abundance: -
CDR3aa: CASSLAGTTSSTDTQYF
CDR3nt: TGCGCCAGCAGCTTGGCCGGGACTACCTCTAGCACAGATACGCAGTATTTT

v_gene: TRBV20-1
d_gene: TRBD1
j_gene: TRBJ1-5
abundance: few
CDR3aa: CSATGGFNQPQHF
CDR3nt: TGCAGTGCTACAGGGGGATTCAATCAGCCCCAGCATTTT

v_gene: TRBV12-3/TRBV12-4
d_gene: TRBD2
j_gene: TRBJ2-7
abundance: few
CDR3aa: CASRRKTSGNYEQYF
CDR3nt: TGTGCCAGCAGAAGAAAGACTAGCGGGAATTACGAGCAGTACTTC

v_gene: TRBV3-1
d_gene: TRBD2
j_gene: TRBJ2-1
abundance: -
CDR3aa: CASSQGFSGRAGTYNEQFF
CDR3nt: TGTGCCAGCAGCCAAGGTTTTAGCGGGAGGGCCGGGACCTACAATGAGCAGTTCTTC

v_gene: TRBV4-1
d_gene: TRBD1
j_gene: TRBJ2-7
abundance: few
CDR3aa: CASSQGWTGDEQYF
CDR3nt: TGCGCCAGCAGCCAAGGGTGGACAGGGGACGAGCAGTACTTC

v_gene: TRBV12-3/TRBV12-4
d_gene: -
j_gene: TRBJ2-5
abundance: -
CDR3aa: CASTHSEETQYF
CDR3nt: TGTGCCAGCACTCACAGTGAAGAGACCCAGTACTTC

v_gene: TRBV7-9
d_gene: -
j_gene: TRBJ1-1
abundance: many
CDR3aa: CASSPWQGTEAFF
CDR3nt: TGTGCCAGCAGCCCGTGGCAGGGTACCGAAGCTTTCTTT

v_gene: TRBV12-3/TRBV12-4
d_gene: -
j_gene: TRBJ2-1
abundance: few
CDR3aa: CASSLQGFGRRDPYNEQFF
CDR3nt: TGTGCCAGCAGCCTCCAGGGGTTCGGGAGGCGGGATCCCTACAATGAGCAGTTCTTC

v_gene: TRBV30
d_gene: -
j_gene: TRBJ2-1
abundance: few
CDR3aa: CAWSVVDNEQFF
CDR3nt: TGTGCCTGGAGTGTAGTAGACAATGAGCAGTTCTTC

v_gene: TRBV11-3
d_gene: TRBD2
j_gene: TRBJ2-2
abundance: -
CDR3aa: CASSSLPGLLTTGELFF
CDR3nt: TGTGCCAGCAGCAGCCTCCCGGGACTACTAACCACCGGGGAGCTGTTTTTT

v_gene: TRBV3-1
d_gene: -
j_gene: TRBJ2-1
abundance: -
CDR3aa: CASSQTVSYNEQFF
CDR3nt: TGTGCCAGCAGCCAGACAGTCTCCTACAATGAGCAGTTCTTC

v_gene: TRBV28
d_gene: -
j_gene: TRBJ2-7
abundance: -
CDR3aa: CASSSPPGVEQYF
CDR3nt: TGTGCCAGCAGTTCTCCCCCAGGCGTAGAGCAGTACTTC

v_gene: TRBV18
d_gene: -
j_gene: TRBJ2-7
abundance: -
CDR3aa: CASSVRGWGEQYF
CDR3nt: TGTGCCAGCTCAGTCCGCGGGTGGGGAGAGCAGTACTTC

v_gene: TRBV5-1
d_gene: -
j_gene: TRBJ1-1
abundance: -
CDR3aa: CASSISGATEAFF
CDR3nt: TGCGCCAGCAGCATCAGCGGGGCCACTGAAGCTTTCTTT

v_gene: TRBV10-3
d_gene: -
j_gene: TRBJ2-7
abundance: many
CDR3aa: CAISQKVSYEQYF
CDR3nt: TGTGCCATCAGCCAGAAGGTCTCCTACGAGCAGTACTTC

v_gene: TRBV20-1
d_gene: TRBD2
j_gene: TRBJ2-2
abundance: -
CDR3aa: CSARVGPPSGQNTGELFF
CDR3nt: TGCAGTGCTAGAGTGGGGCCCCCTAGCGGGCAAAACACCGGGGAGCTGTTTTTT

v_gene: TRBV12-3/TRBV12-4
d_gene: -
j_gene: TRBJ2-1
abundance: few
CDR3aa: CASSFPGSLEQFF
CDR3nt: TGTGCCAGCAGTTTTCCCGGGAGTCTTGAGCAGTTCTTC

v_gene: TRBV5-5
d_gene: TRBD2
j_gene: TRBJ2-3
abundance: few
CDR3aa: CASSPAGGYPPDTQYF
CDR3nt: TGTGCCAGCAGCCCGGCGGGGGGGTACCCCCCAGATACGCAGTATTTT

v_gene: TRBV12-3/TRBV12-4
d_gene: -
j_gene: TRBJ1-5
abundance: -
CDR3aa: CASSLGRHSNQPQHF
CDR3nt: TGTGCCAGCAGTTTGGGCAGACATAGCAATCAGCCCCAGCATTTT

v_gene: TRBV9
d_gene: -
j_gene: TRBJ2-3
abundance: few
CDR3aa: CASSVGYYPYTDTQYF
CDR3nt: TGTGCCAGCAGCGTAGGGTACTATCCTTACACAGATACGCAGTATTTT

v_gene: TRBV11-1
d_gene: -
j_gene: TRBJ2-7
abundance: -
CDR3aa: CASSLAIGAVPGLPSYEQYF
CDR3nt: TGTGCCAGCAGCTTAGCGATTGGGGCGGTCCCGGGACTTCCCTCCTACGAGCAGTACTTC

v_gene: TRBV5-1
d_gene: -
j_gene: TRBJ2-1
abundance: -
CDR3aa: CASADLSSYNEQFF
CDR3nt: TGCGCCAGCGCCGACCTGAGCTCCTACAATGAGCAGTTCTTC

v_gene: TRBV12-3/TRBV12-4
d_gene: TRBD2
j_gene: TRBJ2-1
abundance: few
CDR3aa: CASSRLADSSYNEQFF
CDR3nt: TGTGCCAGCAGTCGACTAGCGGATTCTTCCTACAATGAGCAGTTCTTC

v_gene: TRBV4-1
d_gene: -
j_gene: TRBJ1-5
abundance: many
CDR3aa: CASSQVDRNQPQHF
CDR3nt: TGCGCCAGCAGCCAAGTTGACAGAAATCAGCCCCAGCATTTT

v_gene: TRBV25-1
d_gene: TRBD2
j_gene: TRBJ2-7
abundance: -
CDR3aa: CASSELAGYEQYF
CDR3nt: TGTGCCAGCAGTGAACTAGCGGGCTACGAGCAGTACTTC

v_gene: TRBV7-8
d_gene: -
j_gene: TRBJ2-7
abundance: many
CDR3aa: CASSPVDKAESYEQYF
CDR3nt: TGTGCCAGCAGCCCTGTCGACAAGGCCGAATCCTACGAGCAGTACTTC

v_gene: TRBV5-6
d_gene: TRBD1
j_gene: TRBJ2-7
abundance: -
CDR3aa: CASSLEQGYEQYF
CDR3nt: TGTGCCAGCAGCTTGGAACAGGGGTACGAGCAGTACTTC